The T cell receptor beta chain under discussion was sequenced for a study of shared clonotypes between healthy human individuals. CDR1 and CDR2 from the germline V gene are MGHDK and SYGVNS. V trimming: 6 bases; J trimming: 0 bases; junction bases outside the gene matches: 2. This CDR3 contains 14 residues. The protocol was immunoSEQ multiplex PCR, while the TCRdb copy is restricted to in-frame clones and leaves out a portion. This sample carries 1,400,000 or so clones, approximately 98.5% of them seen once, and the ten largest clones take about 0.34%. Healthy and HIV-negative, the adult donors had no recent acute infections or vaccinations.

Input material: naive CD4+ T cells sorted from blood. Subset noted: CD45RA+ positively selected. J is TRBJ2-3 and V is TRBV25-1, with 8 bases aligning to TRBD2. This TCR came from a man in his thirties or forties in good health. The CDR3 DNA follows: TGTGCCAGCAGCATAGCGGGGAGCACAGATACGCAGTATTTT. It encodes CASSIAGSTDTQYF. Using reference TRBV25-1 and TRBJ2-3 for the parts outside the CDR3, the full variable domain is EADIYQTPRYLVIGTGKKITLECSQTMGHDKMYWYQQDPGMELHLIHYSYGVNSTEKGDLSSESTVSRIRTEHFPLTLESARPSHTSQYLCASSIAGSTDTQYFGPGTRLTVL.